Below are 21 T cell receptor beta chains sequenced from a single sample in a study of early stage breast cancer tumors. Sequencing was performed with immunoSEQ multiplex PCR; in TCRdb, only in-frame clones are kept and a portion is missing. The table lists roughly 58,000 clones, 75% to 95% of them singletons. Sample: blood. All receptors derive from a person aged 70 to 85 with breast cancer.

The V gene is TRBV7-2, the J gene TRBJ2-2; 8 positions agree with TRBD1. The CDR3 totals 12 residues. The germline CDR1 and CDR2 sequences are SGHTA and FQGNSA. V dropped 4 bases and J dropped 10; count of bases not matched to a gene: 2. This CDR3 reads CASSSTGVELFF. The CDR3 bases are TGTGCCAGCAGCTCGACAGGGGTGGAGCTGTTTTTT.

V gene TRBV5-6 combines with J gene TRBJ1-4, with 10 bases fitting TRBD1. Trimming removed 4 bases from V and 6 bases from J; junction bases left unmatched: 6. This CDR3 is built from 15 residues. Germline-derived CDR1 and CDR2 are SGHDT and YYEEEE. Here the CDR3 DNA reads TGTGCCAGCAGCCCGATCGGGACAGGGGATGAAAAACTGTTTTTT. It is translated as CASSPIGTGDEKLFF.

The rearrangement links TRBV19 to TRBJ2-5; 8 nucleotides align to TRBD1. V shed 1 base and J 5 bases; nucleotides not matched to a gene: 9. CDR3 length: 16 residues. The germline gives CDR1 LNHDA, CDR2 SQIVND (reference sequence). CDR3 amino acids: CASSIAPTGEGETQYF. Here the CDR3 DNA reads TGTGCCAGTAGTATAGCCCCGACAGGGGAAGGGGAGACCCAGTACTTC.

CDR3 amino acids: CASSVRSYNEQFF. The CDR3 nucleotides read TGTGCCAGCAGCGTCAGGTCCTACAATGAGCAGTTCTTC. This sequence joins TRBV7-9 and TRBJ2-1; no definite D call. CDR3 length equals 13 residues. V gave up 5 bases and J gave up 1 base, with 6 bases separating them. CDR1 and CDR2 (germline): SEHNR, FQNEAQ (reference sequence).

The V call is TRBV5-4, the J call TRBJ1-4; 7 positions agree with TRBD1. Germline CDR1 and CDR2: SGHNT and YYREEE (reference sequence). V trimming: 5 bases; J trimming: 12 bases; junction bases outside the gene matches: 10. CDR3 size: 13 residues. The CDR3 DNA reads as TGTGCCAGCAGTAATACCCCAGGGGGAGAACTGTTTTTT. Residues: CASSNTPGGELFF.

The rearrangement uses TRBV11-2 and TRBJ2-1, with TRBD2 matching over 7 bases. The CDR3 runs 15 residues. Germline trimming cut 5 bases from V and 4 bases from J; bases unmatched to any gene: 8. The germline gives CDR1 SGHAT, CDR2 FQNNGV. The CDR3 region has the DNA TGTGCCAGCAGCGAGCGGGACTCTACATACAATGAGCAGTTCTTC. Its translation: CASSERDSTYNEQFF.

The chain joins TRBV5-1 to TRBJ1-1; 9 nucleotides match TRBD1. V lost 1 base, J lost 0 bases, and 10 bases stayed unmatched. The CDR3 runs to 18 residues. Germline values: CDR1 SGHRS, CDR2 YFSETQ. The CDR3 DNA reads TGCGCCAGCAGCTTGAGGAGGCCGGGACAGGGATTGAACACTGAAGCTTTCTTT. Protein product: CASSLRRPGQGLNTEAFF.

This rearrangement joins TRBV5-1 to TRBJ2-1, with TRBD1 as a possible D gene (6 bases). From germline, CDR1 is SGHRS and CDR2 YFSETQ. V lost 4 bases and J lost 3, with 14 bases in between. The CDR3 is 15 amino acids. This CDR3 is CASSLRQASYNEQFF. DNA of the CDR3: TGCGCCAGCAGCCTTCGACAGGCCAGCTACAATGAGCAGTTCTTC.

This rearrangement joins TRBV5-1 to TRBJ1-2, with 10 bases matching TRBD1. Germline V gene data show CDR1 as SGHRS and CDR2 as YFSETQ. The ends lost 3 bases at V and 3 bases at J; junction bases unmatched: 5. The CDR3 has 15 residues. CDR3 protein: CASSSRDRGYYGYTF. DNA for the CDR3: TGCGCCAGCAGCTCCCGGGACAGGGGATACTATGGCTACACCTTC.

The chain couples TRBV30 to TRBJ2-5; D gene uncertain. The CDR3 contains 14 residues. Trimming pared 2 bases from V and 5 bases from J, leaving 15 bases between. Germline V gives CDR1 GTSNPN, CDR2 SVGIG (reference sequence). The CDR3 reads CAWSSRSIRETQYF. Written as DNA, the CDR3 is TGTGCCTGGAGTTCACGCTCAATCCGGGAGACCCAGTACTTC.

V gene TRBV11-3 combines with J gene TRBJ2-5; unclear D gene. Germline V lookup: CDR1 SGHNT, CDR2 YENEEA. Trimming left V 6 bases short and J 5 bases short, with 13 bases between. The CDR3 consists of 13 residues. The CDR3 nucleotides read TGTGCCAGCAGACCCACTCATCTCGAGACCCAGTACTTC. It translates to CASRPTHLETQYF.

V usage is TRBV19 and J usage is TRBJ1-5; D possibly corresponds to TRBD1 (5 bases). The CDR3 is made up of 16 amino acids. V was trimmed by 3 bases and J by 1 base, leaving 13 bases between them. Germline V gene sequence: CDR1 LNHDA, CDR2 SQIVND (reference sequence). CDR3 sequence: CASSISRDVSNQPQHF. The CDR3, as DNA: TGTGCCAGTAGTATTTCCAGGGATGTAAGCAATCAGCCCCAGCATTTT.

The rearrangement links TRBV6-6 to TRBJ2-1; 8 bases align to TRBD1. Germline CDR1 reads MNHNY; CDR2 reads SVGAGI (reference sequence). J was trimmed by 5 bases and V by 2 bases; bases with no gene match: 5. The CDR3 loop spans 15 amino acids. The CDR3 DNA reads as TGTGCCAGCAGTTACCGACAGGGGATCAACAATGAGCAGTTCTTC. Its translation is CASSYRQGINNEQFF.

This clone was picked up a small number of times. This chain links TRBV10-1 with TRBJ2-1; 8 bases line up with TRBD2. V shed 6 bases, J shed 5 bases, and the junction held 6 bases outside the gene matches. CDR1 and CDR2 (germline): WNHNN, SYGVQD (reference sequence). The CDR3 is made up of 14 amino acids. The CDR3 DNA follows: TGCGCCAGCAGCTTAGCGGGATCGAACAATGAGCAGTTCTTC. Encoded protein: CASSLAGSNNEQFF.

The chain combines TRBV19 with TRBJ1-5; 9 nucleotides agree with TRBD1. V lost 8 bases, J lost 6 bases, and 8 bases stayed unmatched. This CDR3 comprises 14 residues. Germline V gene data show CDR1 as LNHDA and CDR2 as SQIVND (reference sequence). Here the CDR3 reads CASEGTGRVQPQHF. CDR3 in DNA: TGTGCCAGTGAAGGGACAGGGCGGGTTCAGCCCCAGCATTTT.

The chain has TRBV7-2 and TRBJ1-2; TRBD1 agrees at 7 bases. Germline lookup yields CDR1 SGHTA and CDR2 FQGNSA. V lost 6 bases to trimming and J lost 5 bases; unmatched junction nucleotides: 9. The CDR3 has 14 residues. CDR3 coding DNA: TGTGCCAGCAGTCCTACAGGGGTATGGTATGGCTACACCTTC. It translates to CASSPTGVWYGYTF.

This rearrangement joins TRBV19 to TRBJ1-2; D gene ambiguous. Germline V gene lookup returns CDR1 LNHDA and CDR2 SQIVND (reference sequence). V was cut by 5 bases and J by 6 bases, with 10 bases left in between. The CDR3 sequence is 12 residues long. The CDR3: CASSFGENGYTF. The DNA of the CDR3 is TGTGCCAGTAGTTTTGGAGAAAATGGCTACACCTTC.

The chain's CDR3 is CASSQEGLPSTYTF. CDR3 coding DNA: TGCGCCAGCAGCCAAGAAGGACTGCCAAGTACCTACACCTTC. The chain couples TRBV4-1 to TRBJ1-2; no firm D call. Trimming took 0 bases from V and 10 from J, leaving 15 bases between them. Germline V CDR1 and CDR2: MGHRA, YSYEKL. This CDR3 has 14 residues.

The chain joins TRBV2 to TRBJ1-5; no clear D. This CDR3 is 16 amino acids long. Germline-derived CDR1 and CDR2 are SNHLY and FYNNEI. The V and J ends lost 2 bases and 6 bases respectively, with 17 bases between them. CDR3 sequence: CASSERSLAVPQPQHF. Here the CDR3 DNA reads TGTGCCAGCAGTGAAAGGTCCTTAGCGGTTCCTCAGCCCCAGCATTTT.

The gene calls are TRBV30 and TRBJ2-2; the D gene is possibly TRBD2 (6 bases). The CDR3 consists of 12 residues. The germline CDR1 and CDR2 sequences are GTSNPN and SVGIG (reference sequence). The CDR3 region is CAGGGNTGELFF. The DNA of the CDR3 is TGTGCGGGGGGAGGGAACACCGGGGAGCTGTTTTTT.

The chain is built from TRBV11-2 and TRBJ1-6; 7 bases map to TRBD1. This CDR3 has 14 amino acids. V lost 2 bases, J lost 10 bases, and 5 bases stayed unmatched. Germline V gene lookup returns CDR1 SGHAT and CDR2 FQNNGV. For the CDR3, the DNA is TGTGCCAGCAGCTTAATACAGGGGTCATCACCCCTCCACTTT. This encodes CASSLIQGSSPLHF.